This entry describes one T cell receptor (beta chain). Relative to the germline gene, one junction end is altered; a read error may explain this. The data are from a study of blood T cell repertoires in COVID-19. Per the original data handling: Estimates of nucleated cell counts were drawn from the amplification of reference gene primers. The protocol was immunoSEQ multiplex PCR, while the TCRdb copy is restricted to in-frame clones and leaves out a portion. The DNA gave D and trimming, while V, J and clone size come from that table. The sample records about 180,000 clones, approximately 86% being singletons. Germline V gene sequence: CDR1 LGHNA, CDR2 YNFKEQ. CDR3 size: 15 residues.

This chain uses TRBV4-2 with TRBJ1-2; D uncertain. Sequencing was performed on peripheral blood. The receptor comes from a man in his forties or fifties with active or convalescent COVID-19. CDR3: CASSQERHTNDGYTF. CDR3 bases: TGTGCCAGCAGCCAAGAAAGGCATACTAACGATGGCTACACCTTC.